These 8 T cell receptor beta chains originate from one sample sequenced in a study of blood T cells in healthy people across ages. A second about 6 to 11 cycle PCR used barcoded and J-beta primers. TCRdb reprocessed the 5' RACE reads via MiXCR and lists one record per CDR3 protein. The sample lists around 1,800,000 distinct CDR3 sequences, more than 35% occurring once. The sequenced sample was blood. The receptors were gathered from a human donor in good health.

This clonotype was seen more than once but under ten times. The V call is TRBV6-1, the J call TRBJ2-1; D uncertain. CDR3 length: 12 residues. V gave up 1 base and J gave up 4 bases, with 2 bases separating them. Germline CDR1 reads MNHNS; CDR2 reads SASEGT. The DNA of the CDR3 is TGTGCCAGCAGTGAAGTATACAATGAGCAGTTCTTC. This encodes CASSEVYNEQFF.

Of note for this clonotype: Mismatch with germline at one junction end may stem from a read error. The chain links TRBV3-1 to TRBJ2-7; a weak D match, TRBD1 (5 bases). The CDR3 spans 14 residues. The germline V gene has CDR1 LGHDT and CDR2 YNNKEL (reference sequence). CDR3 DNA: TGCGCCAGCAGCCAAGGGCCAGGGCGTTACGAGCAGTACTTC. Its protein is CASSQGPGRYEQYF.

CDR3 amino acids: CASSQEGRWGAYGYTF. The DNA for the CDR3 is TGTGCCAGCAGCCAAGAGGGCAGGTGGGGGGCCTATGGCTACACCTTC. The V gene is TRBV4-2, the J gene TRBJ1-2, with D perhaps matching TRBD1 (6 bases). Trimming removed 0 bases at V and 4 bases at J, with 15 bases between. The CDR3 contains 16 residues. Germline CDR1 and CDR2: LGHNA and YNFKEQ.

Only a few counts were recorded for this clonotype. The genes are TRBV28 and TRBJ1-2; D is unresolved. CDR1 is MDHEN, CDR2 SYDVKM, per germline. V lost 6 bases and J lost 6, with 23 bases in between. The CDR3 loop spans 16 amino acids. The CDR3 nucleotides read TGTGCCAGCAGCCCCCTTAATTATATGGGGTACGATGGCTACACCTTC. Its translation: CASSPLNYMGYDGYTF.

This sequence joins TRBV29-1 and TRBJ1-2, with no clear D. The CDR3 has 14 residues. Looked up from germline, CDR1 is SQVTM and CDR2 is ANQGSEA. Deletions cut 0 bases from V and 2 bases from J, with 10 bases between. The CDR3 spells CSVEDREKNYGYTF. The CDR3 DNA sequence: TGCAGCGTTGAAGATCGAGAGAAAAACTATGGCTACACCTTC.

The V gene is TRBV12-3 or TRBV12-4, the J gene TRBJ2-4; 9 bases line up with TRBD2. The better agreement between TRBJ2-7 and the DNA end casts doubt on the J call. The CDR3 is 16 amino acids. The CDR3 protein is CASSFVAGASWDEQYF. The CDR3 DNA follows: TGTGCCAGCAGTTTTGTAGCGGGGGCCTCTTGGGACGAGCAGTACTTC.

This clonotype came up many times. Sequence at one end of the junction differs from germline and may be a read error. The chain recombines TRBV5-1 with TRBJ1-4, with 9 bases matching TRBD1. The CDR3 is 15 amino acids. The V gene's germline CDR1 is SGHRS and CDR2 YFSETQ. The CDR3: CASSLAGTGNEKLFF. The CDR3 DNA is TGTGCCAGCAGCTTAGCCGGGACAGGGAATGAAAAACTGTTTTTT.

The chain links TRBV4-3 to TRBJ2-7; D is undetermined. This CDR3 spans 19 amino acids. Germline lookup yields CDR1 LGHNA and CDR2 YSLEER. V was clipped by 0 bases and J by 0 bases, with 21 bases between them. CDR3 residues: CASSQDFERQRPSSYEQYF. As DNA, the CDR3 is TGCGCCAGCAGCCAAGATTTCGAAAGGCAGCGACCTAGCTCCTACGAGCAGTACTTC.